Each of the 22 T cell receptor beta chains below was sequenced from the same sample in a study of regulatory T cells in long-lasting Graves disease. Arm-PCR with iRepertoire HTBI primers amplified the CDR3 regions for these TCR beta libraries. TCRdb used MiXCR to reprocess the multiplex PCR reads, holding one entry per CDR3 protein. The sample includes approximately 470,000 distinct CDR3 sequences, 15% to 20% of them seen just once. Specified time point: newly diagnosed GD, antithyroid drugs for less than 3 months. With RNA extracted from PBMCs as input, the TCR library was made. These sequences were also reported in another study, on T cells in Graves' hyperthyroidism and ophthalmopathy.

Sequenced here: peripheral blood mononuclear cells (PBMCs), sampled at new diagnosis, from a patient treated with antithyroid drugs. These receptors were taken from a man aged 35 to 55 with Graves disease.

The genes are TRBV20-1 and TRBJ1-6, with D possibly being TRBD1 (6 bases). V was clipped by 3 bases and J by 10 bases, with 13 bases between them. The germline CDR1 and CDR2 sequences are DFQATT and SNEGSKA (reference sequence). This CDR3 region has 13 residues. In DNA, the CDR3 is TGCAGTGCTAGCCCGGACAGATGGTCACCCCTCCACTTT. It encodes CSASPDRWSPLHF.

Concerning this clonotype itself: It may be a read error: a sequence one base away is much more abundant. The J gene is TRBJ2-5, the V gene TRBV11-3; D unresolved. This CDR3 is built from 14 residues. Germline V gives CDR1 SGHNT, CDR2 YENEEA. V was shortened by 5 bases and J by 1 base, with 11 bases between the two germline ends. Written as DNA, the CDR3 is TGTGCCAGCAGCCCTAGAAACAGCCAAGAGACCCAGTACTTC. Its translation is CASSPRNSQETQYF. Full variable domain (remainder filled in from reference TRBV11-3 and TRBJ2-5): EAGVVQSPRYKIIEKKQPVAFWCNPISGHNTLYWYLQNLGQGPELLIRYENEEAVDDSQLPKDRFSAERLKGVDSTLKIQPAELGDSAVYLCASSPRNSQETQYFGPGTRLLVL.

The V call is TRBV28, the J call TRBJ2-3; 13 bases align to TRBD2. The CDR3 consists of 17 residues. Unmatched junction bases numbered 16, after V lost 6 bases and J lost 10 bases. Germline V CDR1 and CDR2: MDHEN, SYDVKM. The CDR3 coding sequence is TGTGCCAGCAGCCCAACGGGACTAGCGGGAATCAGGAGCGCGCAGTATTTT. It translates to CASSPTGLAGIRSAQYF.

This clonotype was seen repeatedly, ten times or more. The chain carries TRBV20-1 and TRBJ2-7; D is perhaps TRBD2 (6 bases). This CDR3 is 14 amino acids long. V dropped 6 bases and J dropped 6 bases, with 21 bases sitting between them. The germline V gene encodes CDR1 DFQATT and CDR2 SNEGSKA (reference sequence). The CDR3: CSASRDSRPLEQYF. DNA of the CDR3: TGCAGTGCCTCCCGGGACTCTCGCCCCCTCGAGCAGTACTTC.

The chain combines TRBV29-1 with TRBJ2-7; TRBD1 is a possible D gene (6 bases). CDR3 length: 13 amino acids. V lost 2 bases and J 3 bases, leaving 11 bases between the germline ends. Germline V gives CDR1 SQVTM, CDR2 ANQGSEA. The CDR3 DNA follows: TGCAGCGTTGAATGGGAACAGGGCTACGAGCAGTACTTC. Its protein product is CSVEWEQGYEQYF.

The rearrangement links TRBV24-1 to TRBJ2-7, with a possible D match to TRBD1 (6 bases). The V gene's germline CDR1 is KGHDR and CDR2 SFDVKD. Trimming pared 2 bases from V and 2 bases from J, leaving 12 bases between. CDR3 length equals 15 residues. DNA of the CDR3: TGTGCCACCAGTGATTCCCGGACAGCGACCTACGAGCAGTACTTC. This encodes CATSDSRTATYEQYF.

This clonotype was counted ten times or more. CDR3 sequence reads: CALGGSLGETQYF. The CDR3 bases are TGTGCCCTAGGCGGTTCCTTGGGGGAGACCCAGTACTTC. The chain has TRBV30 and TRBJ2-5; D unresolved. Trimming shortened V by 8 bases and J by 5 bases, and 18 bases separated the two germline ends. The CDR3 has 13 amino acids. Germline CDR1 is GTSNPN and CDR2 is SVGIG (reference sequence).

This clonotype was recorded many times. J is TRBJ2-2 and V is TRBV2; D gene uncertain. This CDR3 region has 14 residues. V gave up 6 bases and J gave up 2 bases, with 10 bases separating them. The V gene's germline CDR1 is SNHLY and CDR2 FYNNEI. The CDR3 spells CASRGSTNTGELFF. The CDR3 bases are TGTGCCAGCAGGGGATCCACAAACACCGGGGAGCTGTTTTTT. Complete variable domain (other parts from reference TRBV2 and TRBJ2-2): EPEVTQTPSHQVTQMGQEVILRCVPISNHLYFYWYRQILGQKVEFLVSFYNNEISEKSEIFDDQFSVERPDGSNFTLKIRSTKLEDSAMYFCASRGSTNTGELFFGEGSRLTVL.

The sample holds many counts of this clonotype. The V call is TRBV30, the J call TRBJ2-7; D ambiguous. This CDR3 spans 14 amino acids. Germline CDR1 reads GTSNPN; CDR2 reads SVGIG (reference sequence). The ends were cut back, 5 bases at V and 1 base at J, with 15 bases in the middle. CDR3 in amino acids: CAWRPRLRSYEQYF. CDR3 DNA sequence: TGTGCCTGGCGACCCAGACTCAGATCCTACGAGCAGTACTTC.

This clonotype has a count of ten or more. The genes are TRBV6-2 or TRBV6-3 and TRBJ2-1; 12 bases map to TRBD2. V lost 2 bases and J lost 0; bases outside the gene matches: 5. CDR3 length: 18 residues. Germline V gives CDR1 MNHEY, CDR2 SVGEGT. CDR3 sequence (DNA): TGTGCCAGCAGTTACAGGACTAGCGGGACCCGCTCCTACAATGAGCAGTTCTTC. Protein sequence: CASSYRTSGTRSYNEQFF.

This clonotype was picked up many times. An end of the junction differs from the germline gene, which may be a read error. The chain is built from TRBV5-1 and TRBJ1-1, with D maybe TRBD1 (5 bases). The CDR3 runs 13 residues. Germline CDR1 SGHRS, CDR2 YFSETQ. The CDR3 DNA is TGTGCCAGCAGCTCACAGGTGAACACTGAAGCTTTCTTT. It codes for CASSSQVNTEAFF.

The V call is TRBV5-4, the J call TRBJ2-1; TRBD1 aligns across 11 bases. CDR1 is SGHNT, CDR2 YYREEE, per germline (reference sequence). The J segment lost 3 bases and the V segment lost 1 base, leaving 12 bases of the junction unmatched. The CDR3 is made up of 19 amino acids. CDR3 protein: CASSLPGQGAHAGYNEQFF. The DNA of the CDR3 is TGTGCCAGCAGCTTGCCAGGACAGGGGGCGCATGCCGGCTACAATGAGCAGTTCTTC.

This clonotype came up a few times. V and J are TRBV6-1 and TRBJ2-1; D is undetermined. Germline V gives CDR1 MNHNS, CDR2 SASEGT. The CDR3 is made up of 15 amino acids. With 6 bases removed from V and 0 bases from J, the gap between germline ends came to 12 bases. The CDR3 is CASSKDVYSYNEQFF. For the CDR3, the DNA is TGTGCCAGCAGCAAGGACGTGTACTCCTACAATGAGCAGTTCTTC.

Many counts were recorded for this clonotype. V and J are TRBV24-1 and TRBJ2-7; 12 nucleotides align to TRBD2. V was clipped by 5 bases and J by 5 bases; unmatched bases: 6. Germline lookup yields CDR1 KGHDR and CDR2 SFDVKD. This CDR3 comprises 15 residues. The CDR3 sequence is CATSATTSGSNEQYF. DNA for the CDR3: TGTGCCACCAGTGCCACGACTAGCGGGAGCAACGAGCAGTACTTC.

The chain joins TRBV5-5 to TRBJ2-1; 14 positions agree with TRBD2. Looked up from germline, CDR1 is SGHKS and CDR2 is YYEKEE (reference sequence). The ends lost 3 bases at V and 9 bases at J; junction bases unmatched: 8. The CDR3 runs to 16 residues. CDR3: CASSYRLAGGPGEQFF. The CDR3 DNA reads TGTGCCAGCAGCTACAGACTAGCGGGAGGGCCTGGTGAGCAGTTCTTC. The entire variable domain, with the rest obtained from reference TRBV5-5 and TRBJ2-1, is as follows: DAGVTQSPTHLIKTRGQQVTLRCSPISGHKSVSWYQQVLGQGPQFIFQYYEKEERGRGNFPDRFSARQFPNYSSELNVNALLLGDSALYLCASSYRLAGGPGEQFFGPGTRLTVL.

This clonotype was seen at least ten times. The CDR3 DNA sequence: TGCAGTGCTAGAGATAGCGGGAGAAGCACAGATACGCAGTATTTT. It yields the protein CSARDSGRSTDTQYF. The rearrangement links TRBV20-1 to TRBJ2-3; the match to TRBD2 covers 9 bases. Germline CDR1 and CDR2: DFQATT and SNEGSKA (reference sequence). The CDR3 extends over 15 amino acids. After removal of 0 bases from V and 0 bases from J, the junction contained 1 base not matched to a gene.

This clonotype came up a few times. V gene TRBV6-2 or TRBV6-3 combines with J gene TRBJ2-7; 9 bases line up with TRBD1. After removal of 2 bases from V and 3 bases from J, the junction contained 2 bases not matched to a gene. The germline V gene encodes CDR1 MNHEY and CDR2 SVGEGT. There are 14 residues in the CDR3. The CDR3 region is CASSYRTGDYEQYF. The CDR3 coding sequence is TGTGCCAGCAGTTACCGGACAGGGGACTACGAGCAGTACTTC.

Many counts were recorded for this clonotype. The chain couples TRBV28 to TRBJ1-2; 8 positions agree with TRBD1. Germline CDR1 MDHEN, CDR2 SYDVKM. Trimming cost V 5 bases and J 4 bases; bases outside gene matches: 6. This CDR3 has 14 amino acids. The CDR3 sequence is CASSHRDRLYGYTF. In DNA, the CDR3 is TGTGCCAGCAGTCACCGGGACAGGCTCTATGGCTACACCTTC.

The chain couples TRBV7-9 to TRBJ2-3, with 7 bases lining up with TRBD2. J lost 0 bases, V lost 5 bases, and 2 bases had no gene match. CDR3 length: 14 residues. The germline gives CDR1 SEHNR, CDR2 FQNEAQ (reference sequence). The CDR3 here is CASSREESTDTQYF. The DNA of the CDR3 is TGTGCCAGCAGCCGGGAGGAGAGCACAGATACGCAGTATTTT.

Worth noting for this clonotype: A much more abundant neighbour one base away suggests this may be a read error. The V and J genes are TRBV3-1 and TRBJ2-5, with a weak D call TRBD1 (6 bases). The ends were cut back, 3 bases at V and 4 bases at J, with 15 bases in the middle. CDR1 is LGHDT and CDR2 is YNNKEL in the germline V gene (reference sequence). The CDR3 extends over 15 amino acids. The CDR3 spells CASSQGAGARETQYF. CDR3 sequence (DNA): TGTGCCAGCAGCCAGGGGGCAGGGGCAAGAGAGACCCAGTACTTC.

This clonotype was recorded a few times. V usage is TRBV19 and J usage is TRBJ2-1; 15 bases align to TRBD2. J lost 9 bases, V lost 5 bases, and 5 bases had no gene match. Germline V gives CDR1 LNHDA, CDR2 SQIVND (reference sequence). The CDR3 runs 15 residues. The CDR3 protein is CASSPGLAGGLEQFF. DNA for the CDR3: TGTGCCAGTAGTCCCGGACTAGCGGGAGGGCTTGAGCAGTTCTTC.

The V and J genes are TRBV12-3 or TRBV12-4 and TRBJ1-2; possible D gene TRBD1, 6 bases. This CDR3 spans 15 amino acids. V lost 1 base and J lost 8, with 17 bases in between. This chain's CDR3 is CASSLGRGRGGGYTF. For the CDR3, the DNA is TGTGCCAGCAGTTTAGGGCGCGGCAGGGGAGGCGGCTACACCTTC.